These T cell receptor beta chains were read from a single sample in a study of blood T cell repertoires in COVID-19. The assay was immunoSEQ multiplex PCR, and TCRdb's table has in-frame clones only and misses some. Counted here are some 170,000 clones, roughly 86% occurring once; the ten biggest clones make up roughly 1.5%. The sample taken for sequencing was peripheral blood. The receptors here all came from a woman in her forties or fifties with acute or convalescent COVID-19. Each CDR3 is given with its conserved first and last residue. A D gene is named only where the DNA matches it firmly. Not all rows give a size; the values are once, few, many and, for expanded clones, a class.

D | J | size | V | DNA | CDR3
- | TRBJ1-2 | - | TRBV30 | TGTGCACAGATGCCCCCAAGGAGGGAAAACTATGGCTACACCTTC | CAQMPPRRENYGYTF
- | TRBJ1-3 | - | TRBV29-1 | TGCAGCGCCGACAGCTCTGGAAACACCATATATTTT | CSADSSGNTIYF
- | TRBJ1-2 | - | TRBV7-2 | TGTGCCAGCAGCCAGTACTATGGCTACACCTTC | CASSQYYGYTF
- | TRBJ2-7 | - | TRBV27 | TGTGCCAGCAGTTTTAGCATACATACTGACCCCTACGAGCAGTACTTC | CASSFSIHTDPYEQYF
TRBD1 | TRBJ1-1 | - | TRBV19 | TGTGCCAGTAGCGAGGGACAGGGCGACACTGAAGCTTTCTTT | CASSEGQGDTEAFF
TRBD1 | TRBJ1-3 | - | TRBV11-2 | TGTGCCAGCAGCCGATCCGGGACAGGGAGCAACACCATATATTTT | CASSRSGTGSNTIYF
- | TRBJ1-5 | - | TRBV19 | TGTGCCAGTAGTATTCTGGCTGGCAATCAGCCCCAGCATTTT | CASSILAGNQPQHF
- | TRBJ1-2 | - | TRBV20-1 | TGCAGTGCTAGTGCCGGAGGGTCCTATGGCTACACCTTC | CSASAGGSYGYTF
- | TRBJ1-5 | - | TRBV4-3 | TGCGCCAGCAGCCGGACGCGGGGGAATCAGCCCCAGCATTTT | CASSRTRGNQPQHF
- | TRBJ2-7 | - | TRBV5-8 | TGTGCCAGCAGCTTCGCACTCTCCTACGAGCAGTACTTC | CASSFALSYEQYF
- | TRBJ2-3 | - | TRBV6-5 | TGTGCCAGCAGTACCCGGGACTTCTCCGCGGTTACGCAGTATTTT | CASSTRDFSAVTQYF
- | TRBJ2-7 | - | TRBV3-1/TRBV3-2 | TGTGCCAGCAGCACCACTCCAGCGTCGGGACTCTACGAGCAGTACTTC | CASSTTPASGLYEQYF
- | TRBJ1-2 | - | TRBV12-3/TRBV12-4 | TGTGCCAGCCAGGGCCTAAACTATGGCTACACCTTC | CASQGLNYGYTF
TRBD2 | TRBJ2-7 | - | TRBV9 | TGTGCCAGCAGCGTCGGGACTAGCGGGTTTATTCGACCCTACGAGCAGTACTTC | CASSVGTSGFIRPYEQYF
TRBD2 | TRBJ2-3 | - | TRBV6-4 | TGTGCCAGCTCCGCGGGAGGAACAGATACGCAGTATTTT | CASSAGGTDTQYF
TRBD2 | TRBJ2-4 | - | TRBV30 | TGTGCCTGGGGGCCAGGTCTAGCGGGCCTTGGGGACATTCAGTACTTC | CAWGPGLAGLGDIQYF
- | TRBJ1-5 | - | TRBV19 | TGTGCCAGTAGTATAGAGGGGGGGCCTCAGCCCCAGCATTTT | CASSIEGGPQPQHF
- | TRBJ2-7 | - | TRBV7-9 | TGTGCCAGCAGCATCTCTGGACTGAACGAGCAGTACTTC | CASSISGLNEQYF
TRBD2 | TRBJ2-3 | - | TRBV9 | TGTGCCAGCAGCGTAGCTAGCGGGAGTTTTAATACGCAGTATTTT | CASSVASGSFNTQYF
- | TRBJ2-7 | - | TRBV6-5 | TGTGCCAGCAGTTACTCTTTCAGGGGCTACGAGCAGTACTTC | CASSYSFRGYEQYF
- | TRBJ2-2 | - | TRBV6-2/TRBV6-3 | TGTGCCAGCAGTTCTGGGGAGCTGTTTTTT | CASSSGELFF
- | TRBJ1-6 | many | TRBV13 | TGTGCCAGCAGCTTAGGCCAGGGGTATAATTCACCCCTCCACTTT | CASSLGQGYNSPLHF
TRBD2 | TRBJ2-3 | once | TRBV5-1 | TGCGCCAGCAGCTTGGCCCCGGGGGGATTCACAGATACGCAGTATTTT | CASSLAPGGFTDTQYF
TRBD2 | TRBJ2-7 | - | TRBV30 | TGTGCCTGGAGGTACCCTGGACTAGCTTTCTCCTACGAGCAGTACTTC | CAWRYPGLAFSYEQYF
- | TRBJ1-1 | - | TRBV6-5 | TGTGCCGCACGGGGGGGGTCTGGGAACACTGAAGCTTTCTTT | CAARGGSGNTEAFF
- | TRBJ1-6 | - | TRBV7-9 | TGTGCCAGCAGCTTATCGTCTGCCGGGGATTCACCCCTCCACTTT | CASSLSSAGDSPLHF
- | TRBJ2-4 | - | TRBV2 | TGTGCCAGCAGTGGGACAGAACTAGCCAAAAACATTCAGTACTTC | CASSGTELAKNIQYF
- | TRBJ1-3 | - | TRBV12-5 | TGTGCTAGTGGTTGGTCTACTACAGGGATGAGCTCTGGAAACACCATATATTTT | CASGWSTTGMSSGNTIYF
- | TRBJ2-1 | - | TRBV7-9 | TGTGCCAGCAGCTTAGACGCGAGGGCCAAGGGAAATGAGCAGTTCTTC | CASSLDARAKGNEQFF
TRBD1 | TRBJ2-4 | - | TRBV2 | TGTGCCAGCAGGGACAGGGACCACGGCCCCTTGGCCATTCAGTACTTC | CASRDRDHGPLAIQYF
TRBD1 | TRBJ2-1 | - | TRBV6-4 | TGTGCCAGCAGTGCCCAGGGGGACTACAATGAGCAGTTCTTC | CASSAQGDYNEQFF
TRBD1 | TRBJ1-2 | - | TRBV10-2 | TGCGCCAGCAGTAACAGGGGGCGAAGCTATGGCTACACCTTC | CASSNRGRSYGYTF
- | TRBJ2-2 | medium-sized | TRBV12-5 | TGTGCTAGTGGCCCGGGGGCCGGGGAGCTGTTTTTT | CASGPGAGELFF
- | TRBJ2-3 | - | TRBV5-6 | TGTGCCAGCAGCACCGGACAGACAGATACGCAGTATTTT | CASSTGQTDTQYF
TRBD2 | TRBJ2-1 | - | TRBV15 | TGTGCCACCAGCAGAGATAAATCCTCGACTAGCGGGTCCTACAATGAGCAGTTCTTC | CATSRDKSSTSGSYNEQFF
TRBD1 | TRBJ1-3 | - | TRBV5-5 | TGTGCCAGCAGCTTGGGGACAGGTTCTGGAAACACCATATATTTT | CASSLGTGSGNTIYF
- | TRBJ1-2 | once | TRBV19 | TGTGCCAGTAGTGTTAAAGCGGGGTTTGGATATGGCTACACCTTC | CASSVKAGFGYGYTF
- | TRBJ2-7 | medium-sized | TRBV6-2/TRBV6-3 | TGTGCCAGCAGTTACTCCGTCCTCTACGAGCAGTACTTC | CASSYSVLYEQYF
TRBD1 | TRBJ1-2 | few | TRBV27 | TGTGCCAGCAGTTTACGGGGGACAGGGACTACTAACTATGGCTACACCTTC | CASSLRGTGTTNYGYTF
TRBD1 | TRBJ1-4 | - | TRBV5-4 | TGTGCCAGCGGCCGGGACAGGGTTGAAAAACTGTTTTTT | CASGRDRVEKLFF
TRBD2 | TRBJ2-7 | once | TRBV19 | TGTGCCAGTAGTACGACTAGCGGGAGCTACGAGCAGTACTTC | CASSTTSGSYEQYF
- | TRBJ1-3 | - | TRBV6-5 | TGTGCCAGCAGTCCCACACGACTAGTGGGAAACACCATATATTTT | CASSPTRLVGNTIYF
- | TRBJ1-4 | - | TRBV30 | TGTGCCTGGAGTGTTACAGCAGCAACTAATGAAAAACTGTTTTTT | CAWSVTAATNEKLFF
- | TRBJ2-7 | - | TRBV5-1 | TGCGCCAGCACCGGAAGGGGGTATCCGGGATCGGACGAGCAGTACTTC | CASTGRGYPGSDEQYF
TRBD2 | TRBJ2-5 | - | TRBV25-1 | TGTGCCAGCGCCGAAGGACTAGCGGGTCTCCAAGAGACCCAGTACTTC | CASAEGLAGLQETQYF
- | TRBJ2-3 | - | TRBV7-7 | TGTGCCAGCAGCTACCGGGGGGCTAGCACAGATACGCAGTATTTT | CASSYRGASTDTQYF
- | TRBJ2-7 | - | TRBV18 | TGTGCCAGCTCACCAAATGCAGGCCCTTTCGACGAGCAGTACTTC | CASSPNAGPFDEQYF
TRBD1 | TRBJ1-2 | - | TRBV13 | TGTGCCAGCAGCTTCGGACAGGGGTTGAATGGCTACACCTTC | CASSFGQGLNGYTF
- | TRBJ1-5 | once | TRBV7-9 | TGTGCCAGCAGCTTGCCGGATCAGCCCCAGCATTTT | CASSLPDQPQHF
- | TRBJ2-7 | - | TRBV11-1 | TGTGCCAGCAGCCCGGCAGGGAACACGTACGAGCAGTACTTC | CASSPAGNTYEQYF
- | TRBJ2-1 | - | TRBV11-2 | TGTGCCAGCAGCCTCGGGACACAGACCTACAATGAGCAGTTCTTC | CASSLGTQTYNEQFF
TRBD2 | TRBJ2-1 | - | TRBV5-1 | TGCGCCAGCAGCTTGGATTACCTAGCGGGCGATGAGCAGTTCTTC | CASSLDYLAGDEQFF
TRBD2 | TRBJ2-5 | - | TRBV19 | TGTGCCAGTAGTGTCACTAGCGAAGAGACCCAGTACTTC | CASSVTSEETQYF